This TCR beta chain was profiled in a study of blood T cell repertoires in COVID-19. Study details: PBMCs, B-cell-depleted T cells, or T cells provided the cDNA or gDNA that made up the material.

Authors' processing steps: Amplifying reference gene primers gave estimates of nucleated cell counts. Clones were sequenced by immunoSEQ multiplex PCR, and TCRdb holds only the in-frame ones, with some missing. For V, J and clone size, that table is used; D and trimming come from the DNA. The table lists fewer than 70,000 clones, roughly 84% of them singletons. Germline V gene sequence: CDR1 MDHEN, CDR2 SYDVKM. The V segment lost 2 bases and the J segment 4 bases; nucleotides outside the gene matches: 2. The CDR3 sequence is 15 residues long. The receptor comes from a man aged 50 to 59 with active COVID-19. The sample consisted of peripheral blood. This rearrangement joins TRBV28 to TRBJ2-2; 9 bases match TRBD1. The DNA for the CDR3 is TGTGCCAGCAGTTTAAGGGACAGGGTCACCGGGGAGCTGTTTTTT. Its protein is CASSLRDRVTGELFF.